Following are 8 T cell receptor beta chains from one sample sequenced in a study of beta chain features in type 1 diabetes. Which antigens these TCRs recognize remains unknown. General study findings and limits: Among patients with Type 1 diabetes, TCRB CDR3s were moderately but significantly shorter in every one of the four CD4+ subsets.

Investigators reverse transcribed all isolated RNA, so they sequenced expressed TCRB transcripts. Assay used: immunoSEQ multiplex PCR; TCRdb lists only in-frame clones, some missing. The table has about 650,000 clones, approximately 13% seen once; the top ten hold 0.095% to 0.15%. Sample: naive CD4+ T cells from blood. These receptors were obtained from a man younger than 40 with type 1 diabetes.

This clone has a handful of counts. The gene calls are TRBV7-2 and TRBJ2-7; D is unclear. The CDR3 contains 12 residues. Germline CDR1 SGHTA, CDR2 FQGNSA. Trimming shortened V by 5 bases and J by 6 bases, and 11 bases separated the two germline ends. As DNA, the CDR3 is TGTGCCAGCAGCCCCGTCTCCCCCGAGCAGTACTTC. Translating gives CASSPVSPEQYF.

The chain links TRBV11-1 to TRBJ2-2, with 7 bases lining up with TRBD1. The CDR3 totals 16 residues. V lost 2 bases, J lost 5 bases, and 8 bases stayed unmatched. The germline CDR1 and CDR2 sequences are SGHAT and FQDESV (reference sequence). CDR3 in amino acids: CASSLFRQGNTGELFF. The CDR3 region has the DNA TGTGCCAGCAGCTTATTCCGACAGGGAAATACCGGGGAGCTGTTTTTT.

This clone came up a few times. One junction end does not reproduce the germline sequence, and a read error may be involved. The chain has TRBV14 and TRBJ1-1, with TRBD1 identical over 7 bases. Germline CDR1 reads SGHDN; CDR2 reads FVKESK. This CDR3 spans 17 amino acids. CDR3 coding DNA: TGTGCCAGCTGCCACCACCCGGGACTCCAGGGGGTCACTGAAGCTTTCTTT. Its protein is CASCHHPGLQGVTEAFF.

This clone was seen only a few times. In DNA form, the CDR3 reads TGTGCCAGCAGCTTTACCGGGACTAGCGGGGAAGATACGCAGTATTTT. Its translation: CASSFTGTSGEDTQYF. The chain recombines TRBV7-9 with TRBJ2-3; 13 nucleotides line up with TRBD2. Germline V gives CDR1 SEHNR, CDR2 FQNEAQ (reference sequence). The CDR3 extends over 16 amino acids. V was clipped by 3 bases and J by 5 bases; unmatched bases: 5.

This clone was counted a few times. The chain has TRBV18 and TRBJ1-1; perhaps TRBD1 as D (5 bases). Germline V gene lookup returns CDR1 KGHSH and CDR2 LQKENI. V shed 3 bases and J shed 0 bases, with 8 bases lying between them. This CDR3 comprises 14 residues. CDR3 protein: CASSPAGMNTEAFF. DNA for the CDR3: TGTGCCAGCTCACCGGCAGGGATGAACACTGAAGCTTTCTTT.

In its sample, this clone was seen a few times. This chain connects TRBV10-2 to TRBJ1-5; D is uncertain. The CDR3 sequence is 14 residues long. V was trimmed by 4 bases and J by 9 bases, leaving 16 bases between them. Germline lookup yields CDR1 WSHSY and CDR2 SAAADI. This chain's CDR3 is CASSGGNSGWPQHF. Written as DNA, the CDR3 is TGCGCCAGCAGTGGAGGGAACAGCGGTTGGCCCCAGCATTTT.

This clone has a handful of counts. The chain carries TRBV4-3 and TRBJ1-3; D possibly corresponds to TRBD1 (5 bases). This CDR3 comprises 16 residues. V lost 3 bases, J lost 2 bases, and 14 bases lay in between. In germline, CDR1 is LGHNA, CDR2 YSLEER. The CDR3 DNA is TGCGCCAGCAGCCAGAATCCCACAGGCCCTGGAAACACCATATATTTT. This translates into CASSQNPTGPGNTIYF.

The chain employs TRBV9 and TRBJ1-4; 9 nucleotides line up with TRBD1. CDR3 length: 18 amino acids. Unmatched junction bases numbered 12, after V lost 3 bases and J lost 3 bases. Germline CDR1 SGDLS, CDR2 YYNGEE. The CDR3 is CASSARDRALGANEKLFF. As DNA, the CDR3 is TGTGCCAGCAGCGCCCGGGACAGGGCCCTGGGAGCTAATGAAAAACTGTTTTTT.